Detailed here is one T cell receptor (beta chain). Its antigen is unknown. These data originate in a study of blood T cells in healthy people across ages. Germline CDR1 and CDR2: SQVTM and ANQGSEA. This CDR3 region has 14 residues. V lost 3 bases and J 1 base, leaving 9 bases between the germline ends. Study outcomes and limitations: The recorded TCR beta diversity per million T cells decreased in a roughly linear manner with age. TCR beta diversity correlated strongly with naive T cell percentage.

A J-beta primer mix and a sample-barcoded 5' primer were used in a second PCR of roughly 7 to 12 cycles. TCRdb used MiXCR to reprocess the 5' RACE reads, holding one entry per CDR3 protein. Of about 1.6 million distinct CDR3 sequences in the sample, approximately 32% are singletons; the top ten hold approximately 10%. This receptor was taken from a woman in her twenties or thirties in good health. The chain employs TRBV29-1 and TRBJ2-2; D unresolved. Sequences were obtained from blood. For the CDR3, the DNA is TGCAGCGTTGACGTGGACCAGAACACCGGGGAGCTGTTTTTT. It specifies CSVDVDQNTGELFF.